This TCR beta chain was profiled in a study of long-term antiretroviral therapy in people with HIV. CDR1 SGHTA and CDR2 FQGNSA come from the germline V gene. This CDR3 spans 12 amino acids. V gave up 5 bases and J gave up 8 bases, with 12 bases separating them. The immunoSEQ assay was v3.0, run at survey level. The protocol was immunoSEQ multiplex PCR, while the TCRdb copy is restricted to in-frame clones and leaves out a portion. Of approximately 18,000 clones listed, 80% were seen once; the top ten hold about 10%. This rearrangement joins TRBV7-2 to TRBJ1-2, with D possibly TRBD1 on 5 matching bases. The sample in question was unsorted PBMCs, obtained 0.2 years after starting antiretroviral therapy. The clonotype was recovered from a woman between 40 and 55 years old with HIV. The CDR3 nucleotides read TGTGCCAGCAGCCCCCCAGGGTGGGGCTACACCTTC. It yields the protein CASSPPGWGYTF.